The clone carrying this T cell receptor (beta chain) was seen a single time. Its specificity is not known. The data were obtained in a study of T cells in localized non-small cell lung cancer. General study results and limits: Appearing in adjacent lung were a median approximately 60 of the top 100 tumor clones. The study linked higher blood T cell density to longer overall survival.

The protocol was immunoSEQ multiplex PCR, while the TCRdb copy is restricted to in-frame clones and leaves out a portion. The data show roughly 31,000 clones, 70% to 90% seen once. The material was peripheral blood, obtained before any cancer treatment. This clonotype was obtained from a woman aged 35 to 70 with stage I lung adenocarcinoma.

CDR3 region: CASRAGRGATFTDTQYF. The CDR3 DNA reads TGTGCCAGCAGGGCTGGGCGGGGGGCAACGTTCACAGATACGCAGTATTTT. The J gene is TRBJ2-3, the V gene TRBV27, with TRBD2 matching over 8 bases. Germline CDR1 and CDR2: MNHEY and SMNVEV (reference sequence). The junction had 13 bases not matched to a gene; V was cut back by 6 bases and J by 2 bases. The CDR3 length is 17 residues.